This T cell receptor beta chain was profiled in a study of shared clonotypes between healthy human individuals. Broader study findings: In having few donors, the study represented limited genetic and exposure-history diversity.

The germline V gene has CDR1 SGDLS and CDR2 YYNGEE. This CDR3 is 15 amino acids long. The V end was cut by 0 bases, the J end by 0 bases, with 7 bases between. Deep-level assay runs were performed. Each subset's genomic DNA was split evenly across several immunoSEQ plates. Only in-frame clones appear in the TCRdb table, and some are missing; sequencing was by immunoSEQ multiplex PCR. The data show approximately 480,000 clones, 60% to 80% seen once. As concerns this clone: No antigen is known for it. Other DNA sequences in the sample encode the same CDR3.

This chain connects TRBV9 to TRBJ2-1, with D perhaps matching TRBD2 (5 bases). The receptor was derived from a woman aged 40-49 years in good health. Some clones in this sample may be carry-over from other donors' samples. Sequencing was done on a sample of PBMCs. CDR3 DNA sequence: TGTGCCAGCAGCGTAGGAACTAGCTCCTACAATGAGCAGTTCTTC. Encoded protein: CASSVGTSSYNEQFF.